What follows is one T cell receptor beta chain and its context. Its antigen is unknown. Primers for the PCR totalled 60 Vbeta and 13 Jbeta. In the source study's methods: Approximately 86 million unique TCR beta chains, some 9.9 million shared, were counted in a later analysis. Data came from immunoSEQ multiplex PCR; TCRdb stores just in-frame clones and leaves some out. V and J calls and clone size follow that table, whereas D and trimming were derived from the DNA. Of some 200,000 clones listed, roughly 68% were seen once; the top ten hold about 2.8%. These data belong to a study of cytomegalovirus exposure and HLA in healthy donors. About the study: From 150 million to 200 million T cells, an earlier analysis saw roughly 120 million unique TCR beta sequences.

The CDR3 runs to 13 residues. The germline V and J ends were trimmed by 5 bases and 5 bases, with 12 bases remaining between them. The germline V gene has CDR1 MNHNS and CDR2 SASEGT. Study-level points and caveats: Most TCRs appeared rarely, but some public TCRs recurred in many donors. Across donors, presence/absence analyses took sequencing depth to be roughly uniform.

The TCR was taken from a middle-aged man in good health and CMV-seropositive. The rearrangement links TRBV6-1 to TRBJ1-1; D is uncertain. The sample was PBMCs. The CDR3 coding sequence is TGTGCCAGCAGTTATGGTTCGGGAACTGAAGCTTTCTTT. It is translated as CASSYGSGTEAFF.